The 20 T cell receptor beta chains given below trace back to one sample, sequenced in a study of cytomegalovirus exposure and HLA in healthy donors. The PCR made use of 60 Vbeta and 13 Jbeta primers. Assay used: immunoSEQ multiplex PCR; TCRdb lists only in-frame clones, some missing. The top ten hold about 1.2% of the sample, which has some 190,000 clones, roughly a tenth seen once. The sequenced material came from PBMCs. Source of these receptors: a woman in her 30s in good health and CMV-seropositive.

This clone was seen a few times. The chain uses TRBV19 and TRBJ1-2; weak D call: TRBD1 (6 bases). V was trimmed by 0 bases and J by 11 bases, leaving 19 bases between them. CDR3 length: 15 amino acids. Looked up from germline, CDR1 is LNHDA and CDR2 is SQIVND (reference sequence). The CDR3 DNA sequence: TGTGCCAGTAGTATAGATCCCGACAGGCCCCCTAAGTACACCTTC. It is translated as CASSIDPDRPPKYTF.

There are a few counts of this clone. The chain employs TRBV7-2 and TRBJ2-1; 13 nucleotides match TRBD2. V lost 4 bases and J lost 9; bases outside the gene matches: 9. Germline CDR1 SGHTA, CDR2 FQGNSA. CDR3 length: 16 residues. This CDR3 is CASSYTLAGGPGEQFF. The CDR3 nucleotides are TGTGCCAGCAGCTACACACTAGCGGGAGGGCCGGGTGAGCAGTTCTTC.

This clone was picked up a small number of times. The chain combines TRBV18 with TRBJ2-5; possible D gene TRBD2, 5 bases. The ends were cut back, 1 base at V and 3 bases at J, with 6 bases in the middle. From germline, CDR1 is KGHSH and CDR2 LQKENI. There are 13 residues in the CDR3. The CDR3 is CASSPRREETQYF. DNA for the CDR3: TGTGCCAGCTCACCACGGCGGGAAGAGACCCAGTACTTC. Looking up the rest from reference TRBV18 and TRBJ2-5 gives the full variable domain: NAGVMQNPRHLVRRRGQEARLRCSPMKGHSHVYWYRQLPEEGLKFMVYLQKENIIDESGMPKERFSAEFPKEGPSILRIQQVVRGDSAAYFCASSPRREETQYFGPGTRLLVL.

The sample holds a few counts of this clone. V is TRBV7-8 and J is TRBJ2-5; D uncertain. V lost 3 bases, J lost 4 bases, and 3 bases lay in between. CDR3 length: 11 amino acids. The V gene's germline CDR1 is SGHVS and CDR2 FQNEAQ. CDR3 protein: CASSFGETQYF. In DNA form, the CDR3 reads TGTGCCAGCAGCTTCGGAGAGACCCAGTACTTC. Filled out from reference TRBV7-8 and TRBJ2-5, the complete variable domain reads GAGVSQSPRYKVAKRGQDVALRCDPISGHVSLFWYQQALGQGPEFLTYFQNEAQLDKSGLPSDRFFAERPEGSVSTLKIQRTQQEDSAVYLCASSFGETQYFGPGTRLLVL.

This clone occurred a few times. J is TRBJ2-5 and V is TRBV7-9; 9 bases line up with TRBD1. This CDR3 is built from 14 residues. The J segment lost 2 bases and the V segment lost 5 bases, leaving 3 bases of the junction unmatched. The V gene's germline CDR1 is SEHNR and CDR2 FQNEAQ (reference sequence). The CDR3 reads CASSTGTGQETQYF. Written as DNA, the CDR3 is TGTGCCAGCAGCACTGGGACAGGGCAAGAGACCCAGTACTTC.

V usage is TRBV5-1 and J usage is TRBJ2-1; 9 nucleotides align to TRBD2. Trimming cost V 2 bases and J 9 bases; bases outside gene matches: 6. The V gene's germline CDR1 is SGHRS and CDR2 YFSETQ. The CDR3 runs 14 residues. CDR3 sequence (DNA): TGCGCCAGCAGCTTACCTGCTAGCGGGGCTGAGCAGTTCTTC. It translates to CASSLPASGAEQFF.

This clone occurred once. The chain couples TRBV4-3 to TRBJ1-2; the D gene is possibly TRBD1 (5 bases). This CDR3 contains 14 residues. The V end was cut by 0 bases, the J end by 1 base, with 6 bases between. From germline, CDR1 is LGHNA and CDR2 YSLEER. CDR3 in DNA: TGCGCCAGCAGCCAAGAGACAGTTAACTATGGCTACACCTTC. Translation gives CASSQETVNYGYTF.

This clone was seen only a few times. This chain connects TRBV5-1 to TRBJ2-7, with TRBD1 as a possible D gene (5 bases). Trimming shortened V by 0 bases and J by 5 bases, and 9 bases separated the two germline ends. The CDR3 sequence is 13 residues long. CDR1 is SGHRS and CDR2 is YFSETQ in the germline V gene. CDR3 in DNA: TGCGCCAGCAGCTTGGAAAGGGGCGACGAGCAGTACTTC. It is translated as CASSLERGDEQYF.

This clone was detected a few times. The rearrangement links TRBV11-2 to TRBJ1-2; tentatively, D is TRBD1 (5 bases). From germline, CDR1 is SGHAT and CDR2 FQNNGV. V was cut by 7 bases and J by 5 bases, with 20 bases left in between. CDR3 length equals 15 residues. As DNA, the CDR3 is TGTGCCAGCACTTCCGGAGTGGGGGGTAGTTATGGCTACACCTTC. Its protein is CASTSGVGGSYGYTF.

This chain connects TRBV2 to TRBJ1-2, with D maybe TRBD1 (5 bases). CDR1 and CDR2 from the germline V gene are SNHLY and FYNNEI. This CDR3 has 16 amino acids. Trimming stripped 5 bases from V and 4 bases from J, with 20 bases between. Here the CDR3 reads CASSRGGLSGGYGYTF. The CDR3 nucleotides are TGTGCCAGCAGTCGGGGCGGCCTCTCCGGGGGCTATGGCTACACCTTC.

As regards this clone: Other DNA sequences of this sample code for an identical CDR3. V gene TRBV27 combines with J gene TRBJ1-5, with a weak D call TRBD1 (5 bases). The CDR3 runs to 14 residues. Per the germline V gene, CDR1 is MNHEY and CDR2 is SMNVEV (reference sequence). V was trimmed by 2 bases and J by 1 base, leaving 6 bases between them. The CDR3 is CASSLRQSNQPQHF. Here the CDR3 DNA reads TGTGCCAGCAGTTTAAGACAGAGCAATCAGCCCCAGCATTTT.

This chain connects TRBV2 to TRBJ2-3, with a weak D call TRBD1 (6 bases). Germline CDR1 reads SNHLY; CDR2 reads FYNNEI. Trimming left V 5 bases short and J 2 bases short, with 11 bases between. The CDR3 runs 14 residues. CDR3: CASSTDRNTDTQYF. CDR3 DNA: TGTGCCAGCAGTACCGACAGGAACACAGATACGCAGTATTTT.

The J gene is TRBJ1-1, the V gene TRBV29-1, with D unresolved. The CDR3 has 13 amino acids. CDR1 is SQVTM, CDR2 ANQGSEA, per germline. V gave up 4 bases and J gave up 1 base, with 10 bases separating them. The CDR3 reads CSVGHTTNTEAFF. As DNA, the CDR3 is TGCAGCGTTGGTCACACCACGAACACTGAAGCTTTCTTT.

This clone has only a few counts. This sequence joins TRBV27 and TRBJ2-3, with TRBD2 as a possible D gene (6 bases). The CDR3 has 12 residues. Germline V CDR1 and CDR2: MNHEY, SMNVEV (reference sequence). Trimming cost V 9 bases and J 3 bases, with 10 bases left between them. CDR3 nucleotides: TGTGCCAGTTGGGGGAGGACAGATACGCAGTATTTT. As protein: CASWGRTDTQYF.

The chain joins TRBV6-1 to TRBJ1-1; D is perhaps TRBD1 (6 bases). Germline CDR1 and CDR2: MNHNS and SASEGT. The CDR3 totals 15 residues. V was cut by 6 bases and J by 6 bases, with 20 bases left in between. This CDR3 is CASSLSTYRAAEAFF. DNA for the CDR3: TGTGCCAGCAGCCTTTCTACCTACAGGGCGGCTGAAGCTTTCTTT.

The table lists this clone with a few counts. The gene calls are TRBV6-5 and TRBJ1-1, with D tentatively TRBD1 (6 bases). Germline V gives CDR1 MNHEY, CDR2 SVGAGI. Trimming removed 6 bases at V and 3 bases at J, with 11 bases between. The CDR3 consists of 13 residues. The CDR3 DNA sequence: TGTGCCAGCAGGTTTACAGGGTACACTGAAGCTTTCTTT. This encodes CASRFTGYTEAFF.

This chain joins TRBV7-2 and TRBJ1-2; TRBD1 might be the D (5 bases). Per the germline V gene, CDR1 is SGHTA and CDR2 is FQGNSA. The CDR3 is 12 amino acids. Trimming took off 2 bases at V and 4 bases at J, with 5 bases between the two ends. The CDR3 sequence: CASSLQGYGYTF. The CDR3 region has the DNA TGTGCCAGCAGCTTACAGGGCTATGGCTACACCTTC.

Only a few counts were recorded for this clone. The V call is TRBV15, the J call TRBJ2-5; D remains unclear. CDR1 is LNHNV and CDR2 is YYDKDF in the germline V gene (reference sequence). The V gene lost 0 bases and the J gene lost 4 bases, with 12 bases spanning the gap. This CDR3 is 15 amino acids long. Written as DNA, the CDR3 is TGTGCCACCAGCAGAGATAATTCCCAGCGAGAGACCCAGTACTTC. It codes for CATSRDNSQRETQYF.

The chain has TRBV15 and TRBJ2-2; 14 bases match TRBD2. This CDR3 is built from 17 residues. CDR1 is LNHNV and CDR2 is YYDKDF in the germline V gene (reference sequence). V lost 5 bases and J lost 4; bases outside the gene matches: 6. CDR3 DNA sequence: TGTGCCACCAGCCCGACTAGCGGGGGGGCGGGCACCGGGGAGCTGTTTTTT. The encoded protein is CATSPTSGGAGTGELFF.

This chain connects TRBV14 to TRBJ2-1, with D uncertain. This CDR3 region has 13 residues. The germline V gene has CDR1 SGHDN and CDR2 FVKESK. Trimming shortened V by 10 bases and J by 4 bases, and 14 bases separated the two germline ends. For the CDR3, the DNA is TGTGCCAACCCCACGGGTCTATACAATGAGCAGTTCTTC. This translates into CANPTGLYNEQFF. Full variable domain (remainder filled in from reference TRBV14 and TRBJ2-1): EAGVTQFPSHSVIEKGQTVTLRCDPISGHDNLYWYRRVMGKEIKFLLHFVKESKQDESGMPNNRFLAERTGGTYSTLKVQPAELEDSGVYFCANPTGLYNEQFFGPGTRLTVL.